This T cell receptor beta chain derives from a study of blood T cell repertoires in COVID-19. About the study: The United States, Italy and Spain were the sources of the acute and convalescent COVID-19 samples. T cells, B-cell-depleted T cells, or PBMCs provided the cDNA or gDNA that served as material.

Trimming removed 0 bases at V and 1 base at J, with 6 bases between. Germline-derived CDR1 and CDR2 are MNHEY and SVGEGT. The length of the CDR3 is 14 residues. This clone came up once. Original handling: For nucleated cells, counts were estimated from reference gene primer amplification. The data were produced by immunoSEQ multiplex PCR, yet TCRdb's version contains in-frame clones alone and is incomplete. The DNA gave D and trimming, while V, J and clone size come from that table. The sample holds 300,000 to 450,000 clones; approximately 92% are singletons and the top ten take about 1%. Participant reports of clinical history set cohort assignment.

Sequenced sample: PBMCs or T cells enriched from blood (not recorded which). This clonotype was sampled from a man between 18 and 35 years old who had recovered from COVID-19. V gene TRBV6-2 or TRBV6-3 combines with J gene TRBJ1-2; unclear D gene. CDR3 DNA sequence: TGTGCCAGCAGTTACTCTCGGGGTAACTATGGCTACACCTTC. This sequence encodes CASSYSRGNYGYTF.